The 8 T cell receptor beta chains below were found in one sample sequenced in a study of persistence of HIV-infected CD4 T cells. Overlapping HIV-1 Gag 15-mer peptides at roughly 1 ug per peptide per mL were used. CD40L-negative CD69-negative CD45RO-high memory CD4+ T cells were sorted as populations depleted of antigen-responding cells. This was the immunoSEQ version 4 assay in survey mode. Only in-frame clones appear in the TCRdb table, and some are missing; sequencing was by immunoSEQ multiplex PCR. This table holds 64,000 or so clones, 70% to 75% found once. For these receptors, no antigen is known. The sample in question was CD4+ T cells sorted from PBMCs after roughly 20-hour stimulation, obtained from a patient who received antiretroviral therapy. These receptors originate from an adult man with HIV who was CMV-seropositive.

The CDR3 DNA reads as TGTGCCAGCAGCTCGAGTGGGACAGTCCCCTACGAGCAGTACTTC. Protein product: CASSSSGTVPYEQYF. The genes are TRBV5-4 and TRBJ2-7; TRBD1 matches at 7 bases. The V gene's germline CDR1 is SGHNT and CDR2 YYREEE (reference sequence). The trim removed 3 bases at V and 2 bases at J, leaving 8 bases unmatched. CDR3 length: 15 amino acids.

This chain connects TRBV27 to TRBJ2-3; TRBD1 might be the D (6 bases). This CDR3 region has 15 residues. CDR1 MNHEY and CDR2 SMNVEV come from the germline V gene (reference sequence). V was pared by 2 bases and J by 0 bases, with 9 bases between. The CDR3 loop is CASSLRGQSTDTQYF. Written as DNA, the CDR3 is TGTGCCAGCAGTTTAAGGGGACAAAGCACAGATACGCAGTATTTT.

The gene calls are TRBV6-5 and TRBJ2-1; possible D gene TRBD1, 6 bases. CDR1 and CDR2 from the germline V gene are MNHEY and SVGAGI. The CDR3 length is 12 residues. Trimming took off 8 bases at V and 4 bases at J, with 9 bases between the two ends. This CDR3 is CASGGQYNEQFF. The CDR3 DNA reads as TGTGCCAGCGGAGGACAGTACAATGAGCAGTTCTTC.

The genes are TRBV6-5 and TRBJ1-5; TRBD1 agrees at 7 bases. The CDR3 is 15 amino acids. The V gene's germline CDR1 is MNHEY and CDR2 SVGAGI. V shed 5 bases, J shed 0 bases, and the junction held 4 bases outside the gene matches. The CDR3 loop is CASSRQGGSNQPQHF. In nucleotides, the CDR3 is TGTGCCAGCAGTCGACAGGGAGGTAGCAATCAGCCCCAGCATTTT.

The chain couples TRBV27 to TRBJ1-4; tentatively, D is TRBD1 (5 bases). Deletions cut 5 bases from V and 3 bases from J, with 13 bases between. CDR3 length equals 15 residues. Germline V gene data show CDR1 as MNHEY and CDR2 as SMNVEV (reference sequence). CDR3: CASSPRGTSNEKLFF. DNA of the CDR3: TGTGCCAGCAGTCCGCGAGGGACTTCTAATGAAAAACTGTTTTTT.

This clone was seen once. The genes are TRBV9 and TRBJ2-2; 8 positions agree with TRBD1. Trimming took 2 bases from V and 7 from J; bases not matched to a gene: 7. Germline CDR1 SGDLS, CDR2 YYNGEE. This CDR3 has 15 residues. Here the CDR3 DNA reads TGTGCCAGCAGCGTCAGACAGGGGACGGGCGGGGAGCTGTTTTTT. Its translation is CASSVRQGTGGELFF.

The chain uses TRBV28 and TRBJ1-6; D is possibly TRBD1 (6 bases). V was pared by 6 bases and J by 10 bases, with 16 bases between. CDR1 and CDR2 (germline): MDHEN, SYDVKM. The CDR3 has 14 residues. CDR3 loop: CASRRTFGGSPLHF. The CDR3 DNA is TGTGCCAGCAGGAGGACTTTCGGGGGCTCACCCCTCCACTTT.

The chain couples TRBV19 to TRBJ2-3, with TRBD2 matching over 10 bases. This CDR3 contains 18 residues. Trimming at V came to 1 base and at J to 0 bases, leaving 7 bases not matched to a gene. CDR1 and CDR2 (germline): LNHDA, SQIVND (reference sequence). CDR3 sequence reads: CASSIGASGGLSTDTQYF. The CDR3 DNA reads as TGTGCCAGTAGTATAGGGGCTAGCGGGGGCTTAAGCACAGATACGCAGTATTTT.